The sequence of this T cell receptor (beta chain) was determined in a study of human T cells and chemical hapten exposure. Of note for this clonotype: Its antigen is as yet unknown.

Whole-study findings and limits: Every donor had alopecia, and their immune response may therefore differ from healthy people's.

Each CDR3 protein is one row after TCRdb ran MiXCR on the RACE reads. This table holds 75,000 to 100,000 distinct CDR3 sequences, around 12% found once. Time point described: patch test 1, 2 weeks after DPC sensitization. The treatment denotes: therapeutic diphenylcyclopropenone sensitization with weekly scalp DPC. Non-pregnant alopecia patients aged 18 to 70, suitable for DPC therapy. The TCR sequence derives from a woman between 40 and 55 years old with alopecia areata. Some clones in this sample may be carry-over from other donors' samples. The material sequenced was whole blood, taken in connection with sensitization to the hapten diphenylcyclopropenone (DPC).

CDR3 nucleotide sequence: TGTGCCAGCAGGCTCCAGGGCGATCAGACTGAAGCTTTCTTT. Its protein is CASRLQGDQTEAFF. The gene calls are TRBV7-9 and TRBJ1-1, with a weak D call TRBD1 (5 bases). Germline CDR1 and CDR2: SEHNR and FQNEAQ (reference sequence). This CDR3 has 14 residues. V was clipped by 6 bases and J by 5 bases, with 16 bases between them.